Given below is one TCR beta chain in context. What it binds is unknown. The entry originates in a study of cytomegalovirus exposure and HLA in healthy donors. Whole-study findings and limits: Evidence from a later analysis indicated that most CMV-associated TCR beta chains looked HLA-restricted.

The PCR was carried out with 60 Vbeta primers and 13 Jbeta primers. Profiling relied on immunoSEQ multiplex PCR, and the TCRdb table lists in-frame clones only, not all of them. The profile shows 150,000 or so clones, 78% of them singletons. V gave up 0 bases and J gave up 14 bases; unmatched junction bases: 9. Germline-derived CDR1 and CDR2 are MNHEY and SMNVEV (reference sequence). This CDR3 region has 15 residues. Source material: PBMCs. This chain uses TRBV27 with TRBJ1-6, with 8 bases aligning to TRBD1. This TCR was sampled from a woman aged 40 to 49 in good health and CMV-seropositive. CDR3 sequence: CASSLSTGDGWALHF. In nucleotides, the CDR3 is TGTGCCAGCAGTTTATCGACAGGGGACGGGTGGGCCCTCCACTTT.